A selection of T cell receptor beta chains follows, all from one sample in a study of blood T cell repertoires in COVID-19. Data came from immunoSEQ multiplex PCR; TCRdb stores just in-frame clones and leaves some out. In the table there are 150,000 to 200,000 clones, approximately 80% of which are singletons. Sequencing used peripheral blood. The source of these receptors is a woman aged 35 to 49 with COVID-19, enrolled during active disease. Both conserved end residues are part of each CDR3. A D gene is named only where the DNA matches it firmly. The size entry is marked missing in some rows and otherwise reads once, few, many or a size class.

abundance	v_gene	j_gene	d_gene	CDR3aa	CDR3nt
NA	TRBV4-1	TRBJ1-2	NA	CASSQDPGDKGYTF	TGCGCCAGCAGCCAAGATCCCGGGGATAAGGGCTACACCTTC
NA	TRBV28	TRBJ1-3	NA	CASSSPGQHPGNTIYF	TGTGCCAGCAGTTCCCCTGGACAACATCCTGGAAACACCATATATTTT
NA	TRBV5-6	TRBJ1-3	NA	CASSADRSSGNTIYF	TGTGCCAGCAGCGCAGACAGGTCCTCTGGAAACACCATATATTTT
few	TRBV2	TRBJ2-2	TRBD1	CASSYGQGALSTGELFF	TGTGCCAGCAGTTATGGACAGGGGGCATTAAGCACCGGGGAGCTGTTTTTT
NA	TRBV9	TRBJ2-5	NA	CASSVVPGDQETQYF	TGTGCCAGCAGCGTAGTTCCGGGAGACCAAGAGACCCAGTACTTC
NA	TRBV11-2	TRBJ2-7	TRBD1	CASSLDRGRYEQYF	TGTGCCAGCAGCTTGGACAGGGGACGGTACGAGCAGTACTTC
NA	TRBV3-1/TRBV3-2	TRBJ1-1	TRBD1	CASSRRQGQNTEAFF	TGTGCCAGCAGCCGTCGACAGGGCCAGAACACTGAAGCTTTCTTT
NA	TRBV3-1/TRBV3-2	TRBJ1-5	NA	CASSQGGGRQPQHF	TGTGCCAGCAGCCAAGGAGGGGGTCGACAGCCCCAGCATTTT
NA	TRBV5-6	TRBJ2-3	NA	CASSLVLGGMSTDTQYF	TGTGCCAGCAGCTTGGTTCTAGGCGGGATGAGCACAGATACGCAGTATTTT
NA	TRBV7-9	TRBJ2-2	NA	CASRPGGLTNTGELFF	TGTGCCAGCAGGCCCGGCGGACTCACGAACACCGGGGAGCTGTTTTTT
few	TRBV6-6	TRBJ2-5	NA	CASTWSQETQYF	TGTGCCAGCACGTGGAGCCAAGAGACCCAGTACTTC
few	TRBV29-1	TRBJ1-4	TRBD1	CSAGTGNSEKLFF	TGCAGCGCCGGGACAGGGAACAGCGAAAAACTGTTTTTT
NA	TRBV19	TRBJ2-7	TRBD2	CASSTSGGFYEQYF	TGTGCCAGTAGTACTAGCGGGGGATTCTACGAGCAGTACTTC
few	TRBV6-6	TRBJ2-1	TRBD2	CASSRTSGNYNEQFF	TGTGCCAGCAGCCGTACTAGCGGAAACTACAATGAGCAGTTCTTC
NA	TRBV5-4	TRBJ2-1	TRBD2	CASSAAGAYNEQFF	TGTGCCAGCAGCGCGGCGGGGGCCTACAATGAGCAGTTCTTC
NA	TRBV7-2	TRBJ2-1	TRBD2	CASSQPGLASVEQFF	TGTGCCAGCAGCCAACCGGGACTAGCCTCAGTTGAGCAGTTCTTC
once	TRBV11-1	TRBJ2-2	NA	CASSLVGFTGELFF	TGTGCCAGCAGCTTAGTCGGGTTCACCGGGGAGCTGTTTTTT
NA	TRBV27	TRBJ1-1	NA	CASSFIAQASEAFF	TGTGCCAGCAGTTTTATCGCGCAGGCCTCTGAAGCTTTCTTT
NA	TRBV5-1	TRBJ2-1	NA	CASSPVTSFHNEQFF	TGCGCCAGCAGCCCGGTCACTAGTTTCCACAATGAGCAGTTCTTC